Listed below are T cell receptor beta chains from one sample, sequenced in a study of tumor and adjacent non-tumor tissue in lung cancer. TCRdb redid the calling of the multiplex PCR reads with MiXCR, one entry per CDR3 protein. Among around 80,000 distinct CDR3 sequences listed, less than 85% were seen once. Sample: distant non-tumor lung tissue. The receptor set was obtained from a man in his 70s with non-small cell lung cancer. Both conserved end residues are part of each CDR3. The D gene is left open where the match is weak. The size entry is marked missing in some rows and otherwise reads once, few, many or a size class.

d_gene | abundance | v_gene | CDR3aa
TRBD2 | - | TRBV6-1 | CASSEFSGRTGVLFF
TRBD1 | - | TRBV5-4 | CASTLDRTNEKLFF
- | - | TRBV6-1 | CACNQDTRASNEKLFF
TRBD1 | few | TRBV5-5 | CAGSYKPGQGAGMTEAFF
TRBD1 | - | TRBV4-1 | CASSQFIGGPGTGTYNEQFF
- | medium-sized | TRBV11-3 | CASSLFQGSSYEQFF
- | - | TRBV11-3 | CVSTRREVGTDTQYF
TRBD2 | - | TRBV6-2/TRBV6-3 | CASIREADYEQYF
- | - | TRBV29-1 | CIMADMFQETQYF
TRBD1 | - | TRBV28 | CASSPPGTGDQPQHF
- | - | TRBV11-2 | CACNLQRVANEQFF
- | - | TRBV6-5 | CARSYQSHGETQYF
- | - | TRBV20-1 | CSARDMLGLFGNEQFF
- | - | TRBV12-3/TRBV12-4 | CAISQKETQYF
- | - | TRBV4-3 | CASSQGQAFYEHYF
- | once | TRBV12-3/TRBV12-4 | CASSLYRTNTGELFF
- | few | TRBV10-2 | CASSESGGNTDMQYF
- | - | TRBV11-2 | CASSLGGLALTDTHYF
- | few | TRBV19 | CASSLLNSPLHF
- | - | TRBV6-5 | CASSPMGVLEGGEETQYF
TRBD1 | many | TRBV4-2 | CASSPRTGSQPQHF
- | - | TRBV11-3 | CASSFRDITPNTEALF
TRBD2 | - | TRBV4-2 | CASSDFIAGARSEQFF
- | - | TRBV6-1 | CASTPGESSYNEQFF
TRBD1 | - | TRBV20-1 | CNVSGQGISYEQYF
- | - | TRBV5-1 | CPSSLQDEGDSTGELFF